This T cell receptor (beta chain) originates from a study of T cell responses to AZD1222 COVID-19 vaccine (dated by TCRdb to 2020 to 2022). Context from the whole study: Because spike-specific TCR depth and breadth did not differ between the two schedules, AZD1222 recipients who got a second dose at roughly 4 weeks were pooled with those who got a second dose at roughly 12 weeks. A total of around 240 trial participants underwent TCR sequencing, of whom more than 200 had received two doses of AZD1222 and some 25 had received two doses of the MenACWY control vaccine. Trial participants were enrolled into age subgroups of 18-55, 56-69 and 70-plus years, which contained approximately 150, 28 and 58 TCR-sequenced participants, respectively.

Comments on this clone: This clone's antigen is unknown. Per-base qualities were not stored, and no clone one base away is much larger.

The germline V gene yields SGHAT for CDR1 and FQNNGV for CDR2. The CDR3 spans 15 residues, from the cysteine through the phenylalanine. The kept DNA is CDR3 alone, 45 bases in frame from the first base. V is pared back by 8 bases and J by 1 base, with 16 bases lying between the germline termini. Beyond this particular receptor, the publication reports: Conclusions about previously exposed vaccinees are limited, since just 5 to 7 AZD1222 recipients were seropositive for SARS-CoV-2 at baseline. Spike-specific TCR breadth and depth rose significantly after two AZD1222 doses compared with day 0 and with MenACWY recipients. The whole spike protein was spanned by vaccine-associated CD4 TCRs, and dominant responses were seen in regions 160-218 and 743-854. Participants were mostly white British, with more females than males. The authors suggested clonal diversity may have been underestimated. Because no day 14 peak-response samples were available, the repertoires could be characterized only after the peak T cell response. Reportedly, almost half of the unique spike-specific TCRs recognized epitopes lying outside the regions that are mutated in the B.1.351 and B.1.1.7 variants. In the small 56-69-year group, the increase in depth fell short of significance, most likely because of low power.

In light of the paper, this sample's time point label describes: baseline before first vaccination. Vaccinee samples were obtained from the UK trials COV001 and COV002, which included a single-blind randomized controlled phase 2/3 trial of AZD1222 (ChAdOx1 nCoV-19) in healthy adults. Trial participant PBMC samples were collected at day 0 and day 28 after the second dose for TCRbeta chain sequencing. The CDR3 regions of human TCRbeta chains were analyzed by immunosequencing. For the original study's pipeline: Repertoire TCRs were matched against a reference library of SARS-CoV-2-specific TCRs generated with the MIRA antigen-specificity platform. Breadth meant the fraction of unique TCRs that were SARS-CoV-2-associated, whereas depth meant the fraction of total T cells that were SARS-CoV-2-associated. Using the MIRA data, each spike-specific TCR was assigned both to the spike region to which the TCR was reactive and to a CD4 or CD8 class. Log10-transformed breadth and depth values were compared by one-way ANOVA with Sidak's multiple comparisons tests. Held by TCRdb, this immuneACCESS table contains in-frame sequences only and omits some clones. Under half of the omission traces to an unresolved V gene where checked; the cause of the rest is unknown. The D gene and trimming were derived from the DNA, and the V and J assignments and clone size from that table. This sample holds tens of thousands of clones; about 88% were observed only once. Roughly 10% of the sample belongs to the ten largest clones.

The sample consisted of peripheral blood, taken on day 0 of AZD1222 vaccination. The chain was built from TRBV11-2 and TRBJ2-3, with no D gene named confidently. This clonotype originated in an adult in good health. CDR3 sequence: CASRPSYTRTDTQYF. The DNA sequence is as follows: TGTGCCAGCCGCCCAAGCTATACCCGCACAGATACGCAGTATTTT.